This TCR beta chain was identified in a study of cytomegalovirus exposure and HLA in healthy donors. Points from the study as a whole: CMV antigen specificity of a few CMV-associated chains was confirmed in vitro. Fewer N-insertions (relative to the approximately 700-donor mean) were reportedly seen in an Asian-associated ancestry cluster in a later analysis.

This CDR3 region has 16 residues. Trimming pared 1 base from V and 4 bases from J, leaving 14 bases between. Germline V gene sequence: CDR1 LGHNA, CDR2 YSLEER. 13 Jbeta primers and 60 Vbeta primers were used for the PCR. The data were produced by immunoSEQ multiplex PCR, yet TCRdb's version contains in-frame clones alone and is incomplete. The sample lists about 130,000 clones; approximately 86% were seen once. A word on this clone: Its antigen is as yet unknown.

This sequence was found in a boy between 10 and 17 years old in good health and CMV-seronegative. The V gene is TRBV4-3, the J gene TRBJ1-3; D unclear. What was sequenced was PBMCs. In DNA form, the CDR3 reads TGCGCCAGCAGCCAAGCGGTCGGGGAATCCGGAAACACCATATATTTT. This encodes CASSQAVGESGNTIYF.